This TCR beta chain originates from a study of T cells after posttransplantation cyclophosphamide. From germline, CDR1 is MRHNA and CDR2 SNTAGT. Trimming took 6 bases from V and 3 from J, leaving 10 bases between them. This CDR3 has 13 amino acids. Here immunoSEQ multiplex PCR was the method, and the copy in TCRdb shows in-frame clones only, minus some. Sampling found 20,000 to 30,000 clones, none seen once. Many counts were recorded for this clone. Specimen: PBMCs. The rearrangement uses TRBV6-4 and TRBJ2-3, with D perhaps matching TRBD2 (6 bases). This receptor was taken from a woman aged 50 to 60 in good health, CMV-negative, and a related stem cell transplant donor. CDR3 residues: CASSSTRTDTQYF. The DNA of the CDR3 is TGTGCCAGCAGCTCGACTAGGACAGATACGCAGTATTTT.